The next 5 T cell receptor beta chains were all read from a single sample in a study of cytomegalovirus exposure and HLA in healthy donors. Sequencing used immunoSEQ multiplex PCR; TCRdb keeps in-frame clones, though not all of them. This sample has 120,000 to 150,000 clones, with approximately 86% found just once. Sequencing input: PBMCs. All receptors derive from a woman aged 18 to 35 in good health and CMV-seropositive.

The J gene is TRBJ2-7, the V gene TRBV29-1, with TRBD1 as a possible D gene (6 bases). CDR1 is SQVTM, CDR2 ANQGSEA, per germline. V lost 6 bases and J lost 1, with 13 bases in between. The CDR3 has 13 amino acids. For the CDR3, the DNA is TGCAGCGTCGCTCGCGGACAGTCCTACGAGCAGTACTTC. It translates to CSVARGQSYEQYF.

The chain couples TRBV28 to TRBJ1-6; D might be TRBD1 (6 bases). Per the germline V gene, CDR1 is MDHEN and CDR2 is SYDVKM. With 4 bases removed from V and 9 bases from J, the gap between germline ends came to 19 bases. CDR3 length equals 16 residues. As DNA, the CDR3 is TGTGCCAGCAGTTCCGCCGGCCTCCAGGGGAGTTCACCCCTCCACTTT. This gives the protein CASSSAGLQGSSPLHF.

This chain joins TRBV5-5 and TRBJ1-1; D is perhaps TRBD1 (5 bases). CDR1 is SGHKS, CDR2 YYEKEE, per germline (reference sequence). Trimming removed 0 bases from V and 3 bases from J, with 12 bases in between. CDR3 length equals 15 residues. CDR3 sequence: CASSLVGGPYTEAFF. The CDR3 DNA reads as TGTGCCAGCAGCTTGGTGGGGGGTCCTTACACTGAAGCTTTCTTT.

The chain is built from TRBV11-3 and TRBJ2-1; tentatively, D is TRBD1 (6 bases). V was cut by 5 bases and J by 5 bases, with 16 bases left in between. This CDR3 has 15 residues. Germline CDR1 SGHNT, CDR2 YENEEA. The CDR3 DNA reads TGTGCCAGCAGCCTCGACAGGAACGGGGACAATGAGCAGTTCTTC. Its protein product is CASSLDRNGDNEQFF.

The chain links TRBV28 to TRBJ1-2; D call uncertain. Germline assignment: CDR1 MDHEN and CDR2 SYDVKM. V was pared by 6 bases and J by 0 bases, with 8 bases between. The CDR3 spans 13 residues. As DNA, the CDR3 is TGTGCCAGCAGACTAACAACTAACTATGGCTACACCTTC. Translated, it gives CASRLTTNYGYTF.